The clone carrying this T cell receptor (beta chain) was seen many times. What it recognizes is unknown. The data were obtained in a study of type 1 and type 2 diabetes patients. General study points: Some HECs seen only in T1D might also appear in more T2D or control samples.

The PCR template was genomic DNA. Amplification of the beta chain CDR3 used 30 forward and 13 reverse multiplex primers. TCRdb analysed the multiplex PCR reads with MiXCR anew, one entry per CDR3 protein. Of some 250,000 distinct CDR3 sequences in the sample, around 47% were seen once. Donors had no other autoimmune disease or infection in four weeks. This CDR3 is built from 13 residues. The germline V and J ends were trimmed by 3 bases and 5 bases, with 13 bases remaining between them. Per germline, CDR1 GTSNPN and CDR2 SVGIG (reference sequence). This clonotype originated in a man younger than 30 with type 2 diabetes. This chain uses TRBV30 with TRBJ2-5, with a tentative D call TRBD2 (6 bases). The sequenced material came from peripheral blood mononuclear cells (PBMCs). CDR3 in DNA: TGTGCCTGGAGGGACGCAGGAGGGGAGACCCAGTACTTC. As protein: CAWRDAGGETQYF.